The following is a TCR beta chain sequence with its context. The antigen remains undetermined. This entry is derived from a study of cytomegalovirus exposure and HLA in healthy donors. Study-level results: Reports indicated that the classifier achieved high specificity and sensitivity in diagnosing cytomegalovirus status. In vitro work confirmed that a few CMV-associated chains recognize CMV antigens. In the 95 to 150 validation repertoires, a later analysis found that first-cohort TCR clusters tended to co-occur.

This CDR3 has 13 amino acids. Trimming shortened V by 3 bases and J by 6 bases, and 9 bases separated the two germline ends. Germline CDR1 is SNHLY and CDR2 is FYNNEI. Here immunoSEQ multiplex PCR was the method, and the copy in TCRdb shows in-frame clones only, minus some. This table holds some 76,000 clones, roughly 94% found once. The receptor was derived from a woman between 18 and 29 years old in good health and CMV-seropositive. The specimen was PBMCs. The J gene is TRBJ1-3, the V gene TRBV2, with TRBD1 as a possible D gene (5 bases). The CDR3 spells CASSETAANTIYF. The CDR3, as DNA: TGTGCCAGCAGTGAGACAGCTGCAAACACCATATATTTT.